These 23 T cell receptor beta chains were all obtained from the same sample, sequenced in a study of T cell responses to AZD1222 COVID-19 vaccine. Repertoires were generated with immunoSEQ multiplex PCR, while TCRdb's copy carries only in-frame clones and drops some. The table shows about 150,000 clones, with around nine tenths occurring only once. The sequenced sample was peripheral blood, obtained on day 0 of AZD1222 vaccination. The origin of the receptors is an adult in good health.

The chain is built from TRBV27 and TRBJ1-5; no clear D gene. Per the germline V gene, CDR1 is MNHEY and CDR2 is SMNVEV (reference sequence). Trimming cost V 3 bases and J 4 bases, with 13 bases left between them. The CDR3 runs to 15 residues. CDR3 sequence reads: CASSLTRGVNQPQHF. The CDR3 nucleotides are TGTGCCAGCAGTTTGACTAGAGGAGTGAATCAGCCCCAGCATTTT.

The chain combines TRBV7-9 with TRBJ2-1; 8 nucleotides line up with TRBD2. Trimming removed 1 base from V and 6 bases from J; junction bases left unmatched: 8. CDR3 length equals 16 residues. In germline, CDR1 is SEHNR, CDR2 FQNEAQ (reference sequence). In nucleotides, the CDR3 is TGTGCCAGCAGCTTAGTGGGACTAGTAGAGGGCAATGAGCAGTTCTTC. It encodes CASSLVGLVEGNEQFF.

CDR3 nucleotides: TGTGCCAGCTCACCCACAGTGGGAACTCTTGAAGCTTTCTTT. Its protein product is CASSPTVGTLEAFF. The chain recombines TRBV18 with TRBJ1-1; D gene unclear. CDR3 length equals 14 residues. V was shortened by 3 bases and J by 7 bases, with 15 bases between the two germline ends. Looked up from germline, CDR1 is KGHSH and CDR2 is LQKENI.

The rearrangement joins TRBV6-2 or TRBV6-3 to TRBJ1-2, with D unclear. Trimming took 5 bases from V and 2 from J, leaving 27 bases between them. CDR1 is MNHEY, CDR2 SVGEGT, per germline. This CDR3 has 19 amino acids. CDR3 coding DNA: TGTGCCAGCAGTGGGGTTTGGAGGGTACGATATGAAGAAAACTATGGCTACACCTTC. Translating it yields CASSGVWRVRYEENYGYTF.

The V gene is TRBV4-3, the J gene TRBJ1-6; 7 bases agree with TRBD1. V lost 1 base to trimming and J lost 6 bases; unmatched junction nucleotides: 0. This CDR3 is built from 14 residues. The germline V gene has CDR1 LGHNA and CDR2 YSLEER. The CDR3 nucleotides are TGCGCCAGCAGCCAAGGACAGGGTAATTCACCCCTCCACTTT. As protein: CASSQGQGNSPLHF.

V gene TRBV24-1 combines with J gene TRBJ2-1; 11 bases align to TRBD2. Trimming removed 0 bases from V and 3 bases from J; junction bases left unmatched: 6. The germline V gene encodes CDR1 KGHDR and CDR2 SFDVKD. The CDR3 is made up of 18 amino acids. The CDR3 loop is CATSDLPTSGRNYNEQFF. The CDR3 bases are TGTGCCACCAGTGATTTGCCCACTAGCGGGAGAAACTACAATGAGCAGTTCTTC.

This chain uses TRBV27 with TRBJ1-6; weak D call: TRBD1 (6 bases). Trimming took 0 bases from V and 4 from J, leaving 19 bases between them. From germline, CDR1 is MNHEY and CDR2 SMNVEV (reference sequence). CDR3 length: 19 residues. CDR3 residues: CASSLSSSAGVRYNSPLHF. As DNA, the CDR3 is TGTGCCAGCAGTTTATCTTCTTCGGCAGGGGTACGATATAATTCACCCCTCCACTTT.

This clone has a handful of counts. The genes are TRBV9 and TRBJ1-6; D gene unclear. This CDR3 is 13 amino acids long. Trimming removed 4 bases at V and 10 bases at J, with 12 bases between. Germline CDR1 reads SGDLS; CDR2 reads YYNGEE. The CDR3 loop reads CASSPQERSPLHF. The CDR3 nucleotides are TGTGCCAGCAGCCCCCAGGAAAGGTCACCCCTCCACTTT.

The V gene is TRBV1, the J gene TRBJ2-3; TRBD2 reflects the table's D call only, with no check against the DNA. TRBV1 is listed as a pseudogene. The CDR3 has 18 amino acids. The CDR3 sequence is CTSSRYYERAGRTDTQYF. The CDR3 region has the DNA TGCACCAGCAGCCGTTACTACGAGCGGGCGGGCCGCACAGATACGCAGTATTTT.

The chain joins TRBV9 to TRBJ1-2; D call uncertain. The CDR3 spans 12 residues. Trimming shortened V by 2 bases and J by 0 bases, and 2 bases separated the two germline ends. CDR1 is SGDLS and CDR2 is YYNGEE in the germline V gene. CDR3 nucleotide sequence: TGTGCCAGCAGCGTCTCTAACTATGGCTACACCTTC. Its protein is CASSVSNYGYTF. The full variable domain, completed using reference TRBV9 and TRBJ1-2, is DSGVTQTPKHLITATGQRVTLRCSPRSGDLSVYWYQQSLDQGLQFLIQYYNGEERAKGNILERFSAQQFPDLHSELNLSSLELGDSALYFCASSVSNYGYTFGSGTRLTVV.

This clone was seen a single time. CDR3 DNA sequence: TGTGCCAGTAGTATAGCCCGGACAGTCGTAGAAGGCTACACCTTC. This codes for CASSIARTVVEGYTF. The chain is built from TRBV19 and TRBJ1-2; D perhaps matches TRBD1 (6 bases). There are 15 residues in the CDR3. Germline V CDR1 and CDR2: LNHDA, SQIVND (reference sequence). The V end lost 1 base, the J end lost 8 bases, and 17 bases lay between the germline ends.

The V call is TRBV2, the J call TRBJ2-3; no reliable D call. V dropped 9 bases and J dropped 0 bases, with 4 bases sitting between them. CDR3 length: 11 residues. Germline CDR1 SNHLY, CDR2 FYNNEI. CDR3 sequence reads: CARQSTDTQYF. The CDR3 DNA sequence: TGTGCCAGACAGAGCACAGATACGCAGTATTTT.

The chain carries TRBV9 and TRBJ2-7, with D perhaps given as TRBD1 or TRBD2 (5 bases each). The CDR3 length is 14 residues. The V end lost 6 bases, the J end lost 2 bases, and 15 bases lay between the germline ends. Germline CDR1 SGDLS, CDR2 YYNGEE. The CDR3 coding sequence is TGTGCCAGCACCGAGGGGCTATCAGCCTACGAGCAGTACTTC. This gives the protein CASTEGLSAYEQYF.

The genes are TRBV10-1 and TRBJ1-2; D is unresolved. Germline V gene lookup returns CDR1 WNHNN and CDR2 SYGVQD (reference sequence). V dropped 3 bases and J dropped 3 bases, with 5 bases sitting between them. CDR3 length equals 12 residues. CDR3 bases: TGCGCCAGCAGTGAAGGACACTATGGCTACACCTTC. Its protein product is CASSEGHYGYTF.

The chain carries TRBV11-2 and TRBJ2-7; TRBD2 is a possible D gene (6 bases). Trimming left V 5 bases short and J 7 bases short, with 18 bases between. CDR1 and CDR2 from the germline V gene are SGHAT and FQNNGV. The CDR3 runs 14 residues. CDR3 in DNA: TGTGCCAGCAGCCCGGGGCGGGGTCCTGTGGAGCAGTACTTC. Its protein is CASSPGRGPVEQYF.

The chain joins TRBV4-3 to TRBJ1-3; D not resolved. The CDR3 has 15 amino acids. V was cut by 2 bases and J by 0 bases, with 8 bases left in between. Germline assignment: CDR1 LGHNA and CDR2 YSLEER. DNA of the CDR3: TGCGCCAGCAGCCAAACAGTGGACTCTGGAAACACCATATATTTT. Translating gives CASSQTVDSGNTIYF.

The genes are TRBV7-2 and TRBJ2-3; 10 bases align to TRBD2. CDR1 is SGHTA and CDR2 is FQGNSA in the germline V gene. The CDR3 covers 16 residues. V lost 1 base to trimming and J lost 3 bases; unmatched junction nucleotides: 4. The CDR3 DNA reads as TGTGCCAGCAGCTTAGGGCAGCGGGGGGGGACAGATACGCAGTATTTT. Translated: CASSLGQRGGTDTQYF.

The rearrangement joins TRBV6-4 to TRBJ1-1, with 9 positions matching TRBD1. CDR1 and CDR2 (germline): MRHNA, SNTAGT. The length of the CDR3 is 14 residues. J lost 6 bases, V lost 5 bases, and 7 bases had no gene match. As DNA, the CDR3 is TGTGCCAGCAGTCTTAAACAGGGGGCTGCTGAAGCTTTCTTT. It codes for CASSLKQGAAEAFF.

V and J are TRBV30 and TRBJ1-2; D is unresolved. Trimming shortened V by 6 bases and J by 6 bases, and 17 bases separated the two germline ends. The CDR3 extends over 13 amino acids. Per the germline V gene, CDR1 is GTSNPN and CDR2 is SVGIG (reference sequence). The CDR3: CACRLSLRDGYTF. For the CDR3, the DNA is TGTGCCTGCCGCCTAAGTTTACGGGATGGCTACACCTTC.

The rearrangement uses TRBV20-1 and TRBJ2-7; the D is unclear. V shed 3 bases and J shed 7 bases, with 19 bases lying between them. The CDR3 spans 14 residues. From germline, CDR1 is DFQATT and CDR2 SNEGSKA (reference sequence). As DNA, the CDR3 is TGCAGTGCTAGTACTCGGGTGGAAAAGTGGGAGCAGTACTTC. Residues: CSASTRVEKWEQYF.

CDR3 sequence reads: CAISGASYEQYF. CDR3 DNA sequence: TGTGCCATCAGTGGGGCCTCCTACGAGCAGTACTTC. V and J are TRBV10-3 and TRBJ2-7; D gene unclear. Germline CDR1 is ENHRY and CDR2 is SYGVKD. The V gene lost 4 bases and the J gene lost 0 bases, with 4 bases spanning the gap. The CDR3 runs 12 residues.

The chain recombines TRBV7-8 with TRBJ2-3; D is unresolved. Germline values: CDR1 SGHVS, CDR2 FQNEAQ. Trimming took 5 bases from V and 2 from J, leaving 5 bases between them. The CDR3 loop spans 12 amino acids. CDR3 nucleotides: TGTGCCAGCAGCCTTTCCACAGATACGCAGTATTTT. Its protein is CASSLSTDTQYF.

The chain employs TRBV5-6 and TRBJ2-5; TRBD1 matches 10 bases. The J segment lost 5 bases and the V segment lost 4 bases, leaving 8 bases of the junction unmatched. Germline loops: CDR1 SGHDT, CDR2 YYEEEE. The CDR3 is 15 residues long. Written as DNA, the CDR3 is TGTGCCAGCAGCCCCGACAGGGGGCGAAGGGAGACCCAGTACTTC. Its translation is CASSPDRGRRETQYF. The full variable domain, rest sourced from reference TRBV5-6 and TRBJ2-5, is DAGVTQSPTHLIKTRGQQVTLRCSPKSGHDTVSWYQQALGQGPQFIFQYYEEEERQRGNFPDRFSGHQFPNYSSELNVNALLLGDSALYLCASSPDRGRRETQYFGPGTRLLVL.